This T cell receptor beta chain was captured in a study of T cell responses to AZD1222 COVID-19 vaccine. Study results and caveats: Among spike-specific TCRs, nearly half reportedly target unmutated variant regions. There were mostly white British donors and more females than males, and clonal diversity was possibly underestimated.

The V end lost 7 bases, the J end lost 4 bases, and 10 bases lay between the germline ends. This CDR3 has 12 residues. Germline assignment: CDR1 MNHEY and CDR2 SVGAGI. As for this clone: Its specificity is not known.

TCRdb's table, derived via immunoSEQ multiplex PCR, lists solely in-frame clones and lacks some. The sample lists about 140,000 clones; approximately 93% were seen once. The specimen comprised peripheral blood, sampled on day 0 of MenACWY control vaccination. This TCR was sampled from an adult in good health. J is TRBJ1-1 and V is TRBV6-5; no clear D gene. The CDR3, as DNA: TGTGCCAGCACTAACCCTACCACTGAAGCTTTCTTT. As protein: CASTNPTTEAFF.